This TCR beta chain was captured in a study of T-cell reconstitution after alpha-beta-depleted transplantation in children. Unique molecular identifiers were incorporated into the prepared TCRbeta library. MiXCR, run by TCRdb on the PCR reads, gives a single entry per CDR3 protein. The sample carries 65,000 to 75,000 distinct CDR3 sequences, roughly 4.9% recorded once. Germline V lookup: CDR1 ENHRY, CDR2 SYGVKD. V lost 4 bases to trimming and J lost 4 bases, with 4 bases between them. The CDR3 is 11 amino acids. This clonotype was detected ten times or more. This clonotype was obtained from a boy in the first two years of life who had a stem cell transplant for acute myeloid leukemia, so the T cells may come from the graft donor. Specimen: PBMCs, mostly from graft donor cells, collected 180 days after TCRalphabeta/CD19-depleted stem cell transplant. V and J are TRBV10-3 and TRBJ2-5, with D unclear. The CDR3 region is CAISAGETQYF. Here the CDR3 DNA reads TGTGCCATCAGTGCGGGAGAGACCCAGTACTTC.